This TCR beta chain was identified in a study of blood T cell repertoires in COVID-19 (TCRdb year 2020). A note on the overall study: Samples from collaborators originated in the United States, Italy and Spain and spanned both the acute and convalescent phases of COVID-19. The material from the prospective study consisted of cDNA or gDNA derived from T cells, B-cell-depleted T cells, or PBMCs. The repertoires were released in a freely available public database meant as a resource for research on the immune response to SARS-CoV-2. Nearly every sample came with metadata listing a de-identified subject ID, COVID-19 status, age in years and sex. The samples were drawn from two sources: the first 160 participants of the ongoing ImmuneRACE study, and 1,000 to 1,500 subjects contributed by 6 global collaborators. The dataset comprised deeply sampled blood TCRbeta repertoires from subjects exposed to, actively infected with, or recovered from COVID-19. Where HLA class I and class II types were available, the types were taken from metadata supplied by the sample provider, not from assay-based typing.

Of note for this clone: What this receptor recognizes is not known. No much larger clone exists at a distance of one base, and base qualities are not known.

The CDR3 has 11 amino acids, counting the end cysteine and phenylalanine. This entry keeps only the CDR3 DNA: 33 bases, framed from base 1. The germline V gene gives CDR1 as ENHRY and CDR2 as SYGVKD. Trimming removed 11 bases from V and 2 bases from J, leaving 9 bases between the germline ends. Participants in the prospective study were enrolled through a virtual design, were aged about 18 to 100 years, and lived in under 25 United States geographic areas. In the prospective study, cohorts were assigned on the basis of participant-reported clinical history obtained from a screening survey and a study questionnaire. Recovered participants in ImmuneRACE Cohort 3 were defined as having two consecutive negative NP/OP PCR tests, clearance from a healthcare professional, or resolution of symptoms. Each participant in the prospective study had whole blood, serum and a nasopharyngeal or oropharyngeal swab collected by mobile phlebotomists. Over an approximately two-month period, participants in the prospective study had the option of providing additional blood draws and questionnaires. Blood samples from the prospective study were shipped frozen or at room temperature prior to DNA extraction.

TCRbeta CDR3 regions were amplified from genomic DNA by means of the immunoSEQ Assay, a bias-controlled multiplex PCR. Processing in the source paper ran as follows. The number of nucleated cells in each sample was estimated by amplification of reference gene primers within the assay. Sequence reads were collapsed and filtered to measure the absolute abundance of every unique TCRbeta CDR3 rearrangement. Productive Simpson clonality was computed per sample as the square root of Simpson's diversity index over productive rearrangements. The clones in this table, taken by TCRdb from immuneACCESS, are in-frame only. Not every clone is retained; where verified, under half of the shortfall comes from an unresolved V gene, and the cause of the rest is unknown. V and J calls and clone size are as listed in that table; D and trimming were resolved from the DNA. Across this sample there are approximately 300,000 clones, with 89% seen only once. The ten largest account for approximately 4.7% of the sample.

Results the study describes overall, beyond this receptor: The quantity of clinical and demographic metadata differed by source and by participant and was supplied without curation.

The TCR comes from a man in his 60s who had recovered from COVID-19. Sample: PBMCs or T cells enriched from blood (not recorded which). Recombination linked TRBV10-3 to TRBJ1-1, with no confidently assigned D gene. The DNA sequence is as follows: TGTGCCGTGCGGGCAAACACTGAAGCTTTCTTT. This translates into CAVRANTEAFF.